The 14 T cell receptor beta chains below were found in one sample sequenced in a study of shared clonotypes between healthy human individuals. Using immunoSEQ multiplex PCR, the repertoire was profiled, and TCRdb retains in-frame clones only, with some absent. The repertoire has some 2,000,000 clones, just under 95% of them found once; the top ten carry roughly 1%. CD45RO negativity and positive selection for CCR7 defined naive CD8 cells, a population that excluded terminally differentiated effector memory CD45RA+ cells. The sequenced sample consisted of naive CD8+ T cells sorted from blood. The receptor source for this set is a man between 18 and 35 years old in good health.

The chain combines TRBV4-3 with TRBJ2-1; 9 bases are shared with TRBD2. Germline V lookup: CDR1 LGHNA, CDR2 YSLEER. V shed 0 bases, J shed 4 bases, and the junction held 4 bases outside the gene matches. The CDR3 totals 16 residues. CDR3 in amino acids: CASSQDDAGGYNEQFF. The CDR3 bases are TGCGCCAGCAGCCAAGATGATGCGGGAGGGTACAATGAGCAGTTCTTC.

The CDR3 DNA reads as TGTGCCAGCAGTTACTCCCTGGACGGAGCTAACTATGGCTACACCTTC. Amino acid sequence: CASSYSLDGANYGYTF. This chain connects TRBV6-5 to TRBJ1-2; D gene uncertain. Trimming removed 0 bases at V and 0 bases at J, with 11 bases between. In germline, CDR1 is MNHEY, CDR2 SVGAGI. This CDR3 has 16 residues.

This chain links TRBV7-8 with TRBJ2-7, with 8 bases that match TRBD2. The CDR3 is 15 residues long. Losses at the gene ends were 8 bases for V and 2 bases for J; bases not matched to a gene: 11. Germline V gene lookup returns CDR1 SGHVS and CDR2 FQNEAQ. The CDR3 loop is CASGSAGGVAYEQYF. For the CDR3, the DNA is TGTGCCAGCGGCTCTGCGGGAGGTGTCGCCTACGAGCAGTACTTC.

V gene TRBV30 combines with J gene TRBJ1-1; D perhaps matches TRBD1 (5 bases). The CDR3 extends over 16 amino acids. The ends were cut back, 2 bases at V and 1 base at J, with 17 bases in the middle. The germline CDR1 and CDR2 sequences are GTSNPN and SVGIG (reference sequence). DNA of the CDR3: TGTGCCTGGAGTCCACCACCGGGACCGAAGAACACTGAAGCTTTCTTT. It specifies CAWSPPPGPKNTEAFF.

V is TRBV7-9 and J is TRBJ2-7, with D tentatively TRBD1 (6 bases). Germline assignment: CDR1 SEHNR and CDR2 FQNEAQ (reference sequence). The length of the CDR3 is 15 residues. V was trimmed by 4 bases and J by 0 bases, leaving 13 bases between them. The CDR3 is CASSSGVASSYEQYF. The CDR3 DNA reads as TGTGCCAGCAGCTCAGGGGTCGCAAGCTCCTACGAGCAGTACTTC.

The chain has TRBV27 and TRBJ2-1; either TRBD1 or TRBD2 may fit D (5 bases each). V lost 8 bases and J lost 3, with 14 bases in between. The CDR3 has 14 amino acids. Per the germline V gene, CDR1 is MNHEY and CDR2 is SMNVEV (reference sequence). This CDR3 reads CASSTGTRYNEQFF. The DNA for the CDR3 is TGTGCCAGCTCAACCGGGACCCGCTACAATGAGCAGTTCTTC.

As for this clone: Other nucleotide sequences in the sample specify the same CDR3. This chain joins TRBV5-4 and TRBJ1-5; D unresolved. The CDR3 contains 14 residues. Deletions cut 2 bases from V and 1 base from J, with 7 bases between. CDR1 and CDR2 (germline): SGHNT, YYREEE (reference sequence). The CDR3 bases are TGTGCCAGCAGCTTAGGAGGAAGCAATCAGCCCCAGCATTTT. Its translation: CASSLGGSNQPQHF.

The chain couples TRBV14 to TRBJ2-7; D gene unclear. With 3 bases removed from V and 0 bases from J, the gap between germline ends came to 9 bases. The CDR3 extends over 14 amino acids. Germline V gene lookup returns CDR1 SGHDN and CDR2 FVKESK. The CDR3 reads CASSQWLSSYEQYF. DNA for the CDR3: TGTGCCAGCAGCCAGTGGCTCTCCTCCTACGAGCAGTACTTC.

This sequence joins TRBV7-9 and TRBJ1-2; 8 positions agree with TRBD1. J lost 6 bases, V lost 5 bases, and 11 bases had no gene match. The CDR3 is 15 residues long. CDR1 and CDR2 from the germline V gene are SEHNR and FQNEAQ (reference sequence). The DNA of the CDR3 is TGTGCCAGCAGCCCGCTGGACAGGGAAATGGATGGCTACACCTTC. The encoded protein is CASSPLDREMDGYTF.

The chain links TRBV5-6 to TRBJ2-3; 10 bases line up with TRBD2. After removal of 0 bases from V and 0 bases from J, the junction contained 7 bases not matched to a gene. CDR1 and CDR2 (germline): SGHDT, YYEEEE. CDR3 length equals 18 residues. DNA for the CDR3: TGTGCCAGCAGCTTGGCGGGGGGACTAGCGACAAGCACAGATACGCAGTATTTT. This sequence encodes CASSLAGGLATSTDTQYF.

This clone appeared once. This chain uses TRBV19 with TRBJ1-1; D possibly corresponds to TRBD1 (5 bases). Trimming shortened V by 5 bases and J by 0 bases, and 13 bases separated the two germline ends. Germline V lookup: CDR1 LNHDA, CDR2 SQIVND (reference sequence). This CDR3 is built from 15 residues. This chain's CDR3 is CASSPNGALNTEAFF. The CDR3 nucleotides are TGTGCCAGTAGTCCCAACGGGGCTTTGAACACTGAAGCTTTCTTT.

V gene TRBV11-2 combines with J gene TRBJ2-7; maybe TRBD2 (6 bases). The CDR3 spans 16 residues. The germline V gene encodes CDR1 SGHAT and CDR2 FQNNGV. With 5 bases removed from V and 3 bases from J, the gap between germline ends came to 20 bases. CDR3 amino acids: CASSQVGGTVVYEQYF. CDR3 coding DNA: TGTGCCAGCAGCCAAGTAGGCGGGACGGTGGTCTACGAGCAGTACTTC.

As for this clone: The same CDR3 also results from other DNA sequences found in this sample. The chain uses TRBV9 and TRBJ2-2, with D unclear. The V end was cut by 0 bases, the J end by 1 base, with 7 bases between. The length of the CDR3 is 15 residues. Germline V lookup: CDR1 SGDLS, CDR2 YYNGEE. The CDR3, as DNA: TGTGCCAGCAGCGTAGAGGTGGGGAACACCGGGGAGCTGTTTTTT. It is translated as CASSVEVGNTGELFF. The full variable domain, its missing parts supplied by reference TRBV9 and TRBJ2-2, is DSGVTQTPKHLITATGQRVTLRCSPRSGDLSVYWYQQSLDQGLQFLIQYYNGEERAKGNILERFSAQQFPDLHSELNLSSLELGDSALYFCASSVEVGNTGELFFGEGSRLTVL.

The V gene is TRBV5-6, the J gene TRBJ2-1; 11 nucleotides match TRBD2. This CDR3 region has 15 residues. CDR1 and CDR2 (germline): SGHDT, YYEEEE. Trimming cost V 5 bases and J 9 bases; bases outside gene matches: 10. CDR3 DNA sequence: TGTGCCAGCAGAAACCCGGGACTAGCGGTCGGTGAGCAGTTCTTC. This translates into CASRNPGLAVGEQFF.